These T cell receptor beta chains were read from a single sample in a study of CXCR3-negative and CXCR3-positive naive CD8 T cells. TCRdb reprocessed the 5' RACE reads and keeps a single row for each CDR3 protein, giving no DNA. The repertoire table contains around 63,000 distinct CDR3 sequences. Sequencing was done on a sample of naive CXCR3+ CD8+ T cells from blood. The receptors derive from a human donor in good health. Some clones in this sample may be carry-over from other donors' samples. CDR3s include the opening cysteine and the closing phenylalanine or tryptophan.

TRBJ2-1 | TRBV29-1 | CSVARGQGQFF
TRBJ2-5 | TRBV7-8 | CASSESGLAGGPGETQYF
TRBJ1-5 | TRBV6-5 | CASSYSMPGLEPQHF
TRBJ1-1 | TRBV5-6 | CASSLVGQGYEAFF
TRBJ2-7 | TRBV7-2 | CASSLGTGAYEQYF
TRBJ1-1 | TRBV11-1 | CASSLEGQGVWTEAFF
TRBJ2-3 | TRBV29-1 | CSVRFGFGTDTQYF
TRBJ2-1 | TRBV3-1 | CASSQDLATPWVEFF
TRBJ2-5 | TRBV5-1 | CASSLVGGPQETQYF
TRBJ2-1 | TRBV6-2/TRBV6-3 | CASSPRDTYNEQFF
TRBJ1-4 | TRBV7-8 | CASSLVEDRVGEKLFF
TRBJ2-3 | TRBV12-3/TRBV12-4 | CASSLRDSQMDTQYF
TRBJ2-5 | TRBV20-1 | CSGGTGGDLGTQYF
TRBJ1-2 | TRBV29-1 | CSGETGGYGYTF
TRBJ1-5 | TRBV27 | CASSFQGAAQPQHF
TRBJ1-1 | TRBV4-1 | CASSQDLFSLRTEAFF
TRBJ2-1 | TRBV11-2 | CASSPRGGYEQFF
TRBJ2-3 | TRBV29-1 | CSVGVGGTDTQYF
TRBJ1-2 | TRBV6-5 | CASSYSSSAMDGYTF
TRBJ1-1 | TRBV24-1 | CATSDRGQKNTEAFF
TRBJ2-7 | TRBV5-1 | CASSLAGTPTYEQYF
TRBJ1-1 | TRBV20-1 | CSALFGEVTEAFF
TRBJ2-1 | TRBV19 | CASSIDPGTHYNEQFF
TRBJ1-2 | TRBV6-6 | CASSYRMTDREGYGYTF
TRBJ1-1 | TRBV28 | CASREQGRSAEAFF
TRBJ2-5 | TRBV27 | CASTSMGERETQYF
TRBJ1-2 | TRBV20-1 | CSAKETGPGYGYTF
TRBJ2-3 | TRBV24-1 | CATSDGLYTDTQYF
TRBJ2-5 | TRBV20-1 | CSARPHRGQETQYF
TRBJ2-7 | TRBV29-1 | CSVSGESSYEQYF
TRBJ2-6 | TRBV11-2 | CASYNAEAGANVLTF